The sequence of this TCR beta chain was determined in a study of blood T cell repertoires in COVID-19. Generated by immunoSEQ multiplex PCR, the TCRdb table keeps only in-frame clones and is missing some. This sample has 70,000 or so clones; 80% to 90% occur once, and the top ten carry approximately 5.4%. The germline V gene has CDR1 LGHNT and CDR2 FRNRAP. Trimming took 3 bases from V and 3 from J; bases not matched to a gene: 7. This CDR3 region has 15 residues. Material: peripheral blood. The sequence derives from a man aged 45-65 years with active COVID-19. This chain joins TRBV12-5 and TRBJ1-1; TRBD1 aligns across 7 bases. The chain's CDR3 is CASGFSTGHHTEAFF. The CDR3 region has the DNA TGTGCTAGTGGTTTCTCGACAGGGCACCACACTGAAGCTTTCTTT. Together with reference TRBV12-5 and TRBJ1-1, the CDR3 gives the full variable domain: DARVTQTPRHKVTEMGQEVTMRCQPILGHNTVFWYRQTMMQGLELLAYFRNRAPLDDSGMPKDRFSAEMPDATLATLKIQPSEPRDSAVYFCASGFSTGHHTEAFFGQGTRLTVV.